These 15 T cell receptor beta chains came from one sample sequenced in a study of vaccination and CD4 T cells after COVID-19. For these TCRs, the target antigens are not known. The Oncomine TCR Beta short-read assay sequenced DNA from cultured CD4+ T cells. TCRdb re-analysed the PCR reads in MiXCR, keeping a single row per CDR3 protein. This sample has about 19,000 distinct CDR3 sequences, with under 25% found just once. The treatment is: roughly ten-day PBMC culture with coronavirus spike peptide pools or control peptides (ViraFEST assay). The sample was cultured CD4+ T cells from blood. These receptors were collected from a human donor with COVID-19.

This chain joins TRBV18 and TRBJ1-5; D is ambiguous. The V gene lost 6 bases and the J gene lost 4 bases, with 16 bases spanning the gap. Per germline, CDR1 KGHSH and CDR2 LQKENI. The CDR3 loop spans 15 amino acids. CDR3 in amino acids: CASSLNPPRNQPQHF. In nucleotides, the CDR3 is TGTGCCAGCTCGCTCAACCCCCCCCGTAATCAGCCCCAGCATTTT.

This clonotype came up a few times. This chain connects TRBV27 to TRBJ1-1, with D uncertain. The germline gives CDR1 MNHEY, CDR2 SMNVEV (reference sequence). Trimming took off 3 bases at V and 1 base at J, with 15 bases between the two ends. This CDR3 has 16 amino acids. CDR3 residues: CASSFGRPPGNTEAFF. The CDR3 nucleotides read TGTGCCAGCAGTTTTGGCAGACCTCCTGGGAACACTGAAGCTTTCTTT.

This clonotype was counted a few times. V usage is TRBV21-1 and J usage is TRBJ1-4. TRBV21-1 is annotated as a pseudogene. This CDR3 is 15 amino acids long. CDR3 in amino acids: CASSKPGWGREKLFF. CDR3 DNA sequence: TGTGCCAGCAGCAAGCCTGGGTGGGGAAGGGAAAAACTGTTTTTT.

The chain recombines TRBV24-1 with TRBJ1-3; no definite D call. V was shortened by 3 bases and J by 0 bases, with 14 bases between the two germline ends. Germline CDR1 and CDR2: KGHDR and SFDVKD. The CDR3 covers 17 residues. The CDR3, as DNA: TGTGCCACCAGTGATGCGGCTCACCGGTTCTCTGGAAACACCATATATTTT. This translates into CATSDAAHRFSGNTIYF.

The J gene is TRBJ1-1, the V gene TRBV9; D gene ambiguous. The V and J ends lost 0 bases and 1 base respectively, with 16 bases between them. Germline V CDR1 and CDR2: SGDLS, YYNGEE. This CDR3 spans 17 amino acids. CDR3 DNA: TGTGCCAGCAGCGTAGGGATAAACAAAGACTCGAACACTGAAGCTTTCTTT. Translation gives CASSVGINKDSNTEAFF.

This chain links TRBV6-1 with TRBJ2-7, with D possibly TRBD2 on 5 matching bases. The germline V and J ends were trimmed by 6 bases and 3 bases, with 15 bases remaining between them. The CDR3 spans 14 residues. The germline gives CDR1 MNHNS, CDR2 SASEGT. In DNA, the CDR3 is TGTGCCAGCAGAAACAACGGACTGAGCTACGAGCAGTACTTC. This translates into CASRNNGLSYEQYF.

This clonotype came up once. The rearrangement joins TRBV6-5 to TRBJ2-1; TRBD2 aligns across 7 bases. Per the germline V gene, CDR1 is MNHEY and CDR2 is SVGAGI. With 2 bases clipped from V and 9 bases from J, the junction kept 4 bases outside the gene matches. This CDR3 has 13 residues. In nucleotides, the CDR3 is TGTGCCAGCAGTTACGGACTAGTCGGTGAGCAGTTCTTC. Protein product: CASSYGLVGEQFF.

V usage is TRBV2 and J usage is TRBJ2-1; 11 positions agree with TRBD2. The CDR3 runs to 15 residues. V shed 6 bases, J shed 9 bases, and the junction held 10 bases outside the gene matches. Germline assignment: CDR1 SNHLY and CDR2 FYNNEI. This chain's CDR3 is CASRRLAGGGVEQFF. Here the CDR3 DNA reads TGTGCCAGCAGGAGGCTAGCGGGGGGAGGCGTTGAGCAGTTCTTC.

J is TRBJ2-3 and V is TRBV10-3, with TRBD2 matching 9 bases. After removal of 4 bases from V and 5 bases from J, the junction contained 7 bases not matched to a gene. This CDR3 spans 15 amino acids. Germline V lookup: CDR1 ENHRY, CDR2 SYGVKD. In DNA, the CDR3 is TGTGCCATCAGTGTCGGCGGGGGGGCGATAGATACGCAGTATTTT. It translates to CAISVGGGAIDTQYF.

This clonotype is categorized as medium-sized (0.01 to 0.1%). V usage is TRBV24-1 and J usage is TRBJ1-2; 7 nucleotides align to TRBD1. The CDR3 runs 14 residues. Per germline, CDR1 KGHDR and CDR2 SFDVKD. J gave up 2 bases and V 2 bases, and 1 base lay outside the gene matches. The CDR3 region is CATSDSQGNYGYTF. The CDR3 coding sequence is TGTGCCACCAGTGATTCACAGGGGAACTATGGCTACACCTTC.

This chain joins TRBV5-1 and TRBJ2-5; D is perhaps TRBD1 (6 bases). The CDR3 loop spans 15 amino acids. The germline V gene has CDR1 SGHRS and CDR2 YFSETQ. With 4 bases removed from V and 5 bases from J, the gap between germline ends came to 18 bases. The CDR3 DNA reads as TGCGCCAGCAGCCCCGGCCTGGGGGCCGGGGAGACCCAGTACTTC. The encoded protein is CASSPGLGAGETQYF.

The chain recombines TRBV6-2 or TRBV6-3 with TRBJ2-3, with a possible D match to TRBD2 (6 bases). The length of the CDR3 is 14 residues. Trimming stripped 5 bases from V and 0 bases from J, with 9 bases between. The V gene's germline CDR1 is MNHEY and CDR2 SVGEGT. CDR3 in DNA: TGTGCCAGCAGTCCCGGGGGTAGCACAGATACGCAGTATTTT. This translates into CASSPGGSTDTQYF.

A note on this clonotype: Sequence at one end of the junction differs from germline and may be a read error. The rearrangement joins TRBV5-1 to TRBJ2-3; D perhaps matches TRBD2 (6 bases). This CDR3 spans 15 amino acids. The germline V gene has CDR1 SGHRS and CDR2 YFSETQ. CDR3 in DNA: TGCGCCAGCAGTTTGGACGGGACTCGCACAGATACGCAGTATTTT. Amino acids: CASSLDGTRTDTQYF.

The chain has TRBV4-2 and TRBJ2-2; D uncertain. The CDR3 has 14 residues. Trimming cost V 0 bases and J 5 bases, with 7 bases left between them. In germline, CDR1 is LGHNA, CDR2 YNFKEQ. Here the CDR3 DNA reads TGTGCCAGCAGCCAAGAGAAGGGAACCGGGGAGCTGTTTTTT. Protein product: CASSQEKGTGELFF.

This clonotype is medium-sized by share. The V gene is TRBV30, the J gene TRBJ1-5; a weak D match, TRBD1 (5 bases). CDR1 and CDR2 from the germline V gene are GTSNPN and SVGIG (reference sequence). The CDR3 length is 13 residues. Deletions cut 5 bases from V and 3 bases from J, with 11 bases between. CDR3 coding DNA: TGTGCCTGGGACGGACACAACAATCAGCCCCAGCATTTT. It yields the protein CAWDGHNNQPQHF.